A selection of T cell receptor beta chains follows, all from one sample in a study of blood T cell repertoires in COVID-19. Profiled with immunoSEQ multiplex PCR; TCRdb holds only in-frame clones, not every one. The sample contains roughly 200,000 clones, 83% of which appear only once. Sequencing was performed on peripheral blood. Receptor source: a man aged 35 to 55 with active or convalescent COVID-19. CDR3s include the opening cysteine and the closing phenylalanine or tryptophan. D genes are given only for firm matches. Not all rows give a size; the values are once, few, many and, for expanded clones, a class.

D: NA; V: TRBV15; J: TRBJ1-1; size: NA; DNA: TGTGCCACCAGCAGAGAGTCACAGCTGAACACTGAAGCTTTCTTT; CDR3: CATSRESQLNTEAFF
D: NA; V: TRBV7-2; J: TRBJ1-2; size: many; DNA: TGTGCCAGCAGCCTCCGGGACACCCTCTATGGCTACACCTTC; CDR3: CASSLRDTLYGYTF
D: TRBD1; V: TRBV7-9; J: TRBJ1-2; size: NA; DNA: TGTGCCAGCAGCTCAACCCAAACAGGGGACTATGGCTACACCTTC; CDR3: CASSSTQTGDYGYTF
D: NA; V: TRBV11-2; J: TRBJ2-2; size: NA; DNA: TGTGCCAGCAGCTTAGAAGGGTTGGCAGGGGACACCGGGGAGCTGTTTTTT; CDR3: CASSLEGLAGDTGELFF
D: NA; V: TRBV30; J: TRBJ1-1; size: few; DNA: TGTGCCTGGATTAGCAGGGTGAACACTGAAGCTTTCTTT; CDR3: CAWISRVNTEAFF
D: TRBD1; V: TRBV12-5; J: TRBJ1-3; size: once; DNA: TGTGCTAGTGGTTTGGAAAACAGGGGCTACCCTGGAAACACCATATATTTT; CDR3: CASGLENRGYPGNTIYF
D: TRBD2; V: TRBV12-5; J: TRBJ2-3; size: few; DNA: TGTGCTAGTGGTTTGGACATGACTAGCGGGGTACCAGATACGCAGTATTTT; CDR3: CASGLDMTSGVPDTQYF
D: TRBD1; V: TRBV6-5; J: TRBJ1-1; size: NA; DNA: TGTGCCAGCAGCCGGACAGGGGTAAACACTGAAGCTTTCTTT; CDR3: CASSRTGVNTEAFF
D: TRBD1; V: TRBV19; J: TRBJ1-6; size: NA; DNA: TGTGCCAGTAGTTCGGACAGGAGAGATAATTCACCCCTCCACTTT; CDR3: CASSSDRRDNSPLHF
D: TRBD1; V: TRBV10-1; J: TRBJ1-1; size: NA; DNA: TGCGCCAGCAGTGAGGGACGGGACAGTTTGAACACTGAAGCTTTCTTT; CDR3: CASSEGRDSLNTEAFF
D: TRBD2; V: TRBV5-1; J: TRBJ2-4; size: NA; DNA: TGCGCCAGCAGCTTGAGAGCCGGGACTAGCGTAGCCAAAAACATTCAGTACTTC; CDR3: CASSLRAGTSVAKNIQYF
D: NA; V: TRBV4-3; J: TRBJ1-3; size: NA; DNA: TGCGCCAGCAGCCAAGAAACCGGGGCTGGAAACACCATATATTTT; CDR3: CASSQETGAGNTIYF